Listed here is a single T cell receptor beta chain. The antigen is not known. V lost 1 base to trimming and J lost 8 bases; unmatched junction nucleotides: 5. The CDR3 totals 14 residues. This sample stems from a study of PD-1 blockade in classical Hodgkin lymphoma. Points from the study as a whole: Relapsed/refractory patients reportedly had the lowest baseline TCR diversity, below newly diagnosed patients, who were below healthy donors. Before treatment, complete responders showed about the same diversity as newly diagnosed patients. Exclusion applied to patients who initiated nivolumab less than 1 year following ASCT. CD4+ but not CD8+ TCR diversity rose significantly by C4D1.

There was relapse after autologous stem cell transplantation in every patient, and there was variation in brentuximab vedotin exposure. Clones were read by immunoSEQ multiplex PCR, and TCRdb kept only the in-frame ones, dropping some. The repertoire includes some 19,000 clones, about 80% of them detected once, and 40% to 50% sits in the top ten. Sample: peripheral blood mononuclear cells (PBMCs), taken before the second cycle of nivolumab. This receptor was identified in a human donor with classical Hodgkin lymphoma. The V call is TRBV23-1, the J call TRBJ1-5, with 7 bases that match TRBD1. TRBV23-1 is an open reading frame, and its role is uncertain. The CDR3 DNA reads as TGCGCCAGCAGTCAATTAGGGGGCCGGGAGCCCCAGCATTTT. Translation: CASSQLGGREPQHF.